This TCR beta chain originates from a study of cytomegalovirus exposure and HLA in healthy donors. The PCR made use of 60 Vbeta and 13 Jbeta primers. This table comes from immunoSEQ multiplex PCR, and its TCRdb copy is limited to in-frame clones, with some not included. Here the sample spans 120,000 to 150,000 clones, about 64% being singletons. The study's findings and limits: Relative to equally common others, HLA-associated TCR beta chains showed greater clonal expansion in a later analysis.

Trimming took off 4 bases at V and 1 base at J, with 11 bases between the two ends. Germline V CDR1 and CDR2: SGHRS, YFSETQ. This CDR3 comprises 15 residues. Of note for this clone: What it binds is unknown.

This TCR came from a woman between 25 and 40 years old in good health and CMV-seropositive. The sequencing sample was made of PBMCs. The rearrangement links TRBV5-1 to TRBJ2-2; a possible D gene is TRBD1 (5 bases). DNA of the CDR3: TGCGCCAGCAGCCCCTTCCAGGGGAACACCGGGGAGCTGTTTTTT. The encoded protein is CASSPFQGNTGELFF.